The clone carrying this TCR beta chain was seen repeatedly, ten times or more. Each CDR3 protein gets one entry after TCRdb re-called the RT-PCR reads with MiXCR. The sample has fewer than 500,000 distinct CDR3 sequences, 16% seen once. The record originates from a study of patients and donors after allogeneic stem cell transplantation. This clonotype originated in a human donor who was either an allogeneic HSCT recipient or a stem cell or donor lymphocyte infusion donor (not recorded which). It is not recorded whose cells these are; they may come from a transplant donor. Sequencing input: blood, either unsorted or a sorted T cell fraction (not recorded which).

The CDR3 here is CASSYSRGEQYF. CDR3 DNA: TGTGCCAGCAGCTACTCTCGAGGAGAGCAGTACTTC. The chain recombines TRBV7-2 with TRBJ2-7; D call uncertain. V lost 4 bases, J lost 7 bases, and 11 bases lay in between. The CDR3 is 12 amino acids. Germline loops: CDR1 SGHTA, CDR2 FQGNSA.